The 23 T cell receptor beta chains in this list originate from one sample, sequenced in a study of cytomegalovirus exposure and HLA in healthy donors. PCR used 60 Vbeta primers and 13 Jbeta primers. Libraries were prepared by immunoSEQ multiplex PCR; TCRdb keeps only in-frame clonotypes and omits some of them. The sample records roughly 120,000 clones, around 8.5% being singletons. The material sequenced was PBMCs. These receptor sequences come from a man aged 40-49 years in good health and CMV-seronegative.

A few counts support this clone. The chain employs TRBV29-1 and TRBJ2-5, with D uncertain. Germline assignment: CDR1 SQVTM and CDR2 ANQGSEA. The V end was cut by 6 bases, the J end by 5 bases, with 19 bases between. This CDR3 is 14 amino acids long. The CDR3 DNA sequence: TGCAGCGTCCTAGGTGGTCTCCCCACCGAGACCCAGTACTTC. Protein sequence: CSVLGGLPTETQYF.

This clone has only a few counts. V and J are TRBV30 and TRBJ1-5; a possible D gene is TRBD1 (5 bases). V dropped 0 bases and J dropped 2 bases, with 11 bases sitting between them. The germline V gene encodes CDR1 GTSNPN and CDR2 SVGIG (reference sequence). The CDR3 consists of 15 residues. CDR3 amino acids: CAWSVGDWGNQPQHF. The CDR3 DNA follows: TGTGCCTGGAGTGTAGGGGACTGGGGCAATCAGCCCCAGCATTTT.

The chain uses TRBV5-1 and TRBJ2-7; 9 bases agree with TRBD1. Germline assignment: CDR1 SGHRS and CDR2 YFSETQ. V gave up 4 bases and J gave up 1 base; unmatched junction bases: 3. The CDR3 runs to 14 residues. The CDR3 region is CASSQGQGSYEQYF. CDR3 DNA sequence: TGCGCCAGCAGCCAGGGACAGGGATCCTACGAGCAGTACTTC.

The J gene is TRBJ2-1, the V gene TRBV15; 7 bases fit TRBD1. Trimming cost V 6 bases and J 3 bases; bases outside gene matches: 8. Germline V CDR1 and CDR2: LNHNV, YYDKDF (reference sequence). The CDR3 has 15 residues. CDR3 in DNA: TGTGCCACCAGTGGGACAGTGGACTTCTACAATGAGCAGTTCTTC. Protein: CATSGTVDFYNEQFF.

This clone has only a few counts. V and J are TRBV7-2 and TRBJ1-5; no definite D call. The germline V gene has CDR1 SGHTA and CDR2 FQGNSA. Trimming stripped 3 bases from V and 2 bases from J, with 5 bases between. The CDR3 spans 13 residues. CDR3 sequence: CASSFVGNQPQHF. The CDR3 DNA reads TGTGCCAGCAGCTTCGTAGGCAATCAGCCCCAGCATTTT.

This chain connects TRBV10-3 to TRBJ2-5; D call uncertain. Trimming removed 0 bases at V and 5 bases at J, with 13 bases between. CDR3 size: 15 residues. Germline lookup yields CDR1 ENHRY and CDR2 SYGVKD. The CDR3 region is CAISESGAPGETQYF. In DNA, the CDR3 is TGTGCCATCAGTGAGTCGGGCGCTCCTGGGGAGACCCAGTACTTC.

This clone was picked up a small number of times. The chain has TRBV14 and TRBJ1-4; D is unresolved. The CDR3 runs 15 residues. V was shortened by 1 base and J by 8 bases, with 14 bases between the two germline ends. Germline CDR1 is SGHDN and CDR2 is FVKESK. CDR3 bases: TGTGCCAGCAGCCAAGTAAACTCCGCGGGGGAAAAACTGTTTTTT. Amino acid sequence: CASSQVNSAGEKLFF.

The chain has TRBV7-6 and TRBJ1-4, with TRBD1 as a possible D gene (5 bases). This CDR3 spans 14 amino acids. V lost 5 bases and J 7 bases, leaving 14 bases between the germline ends. Looked up from germline, CDR1 is SGHVS and CDR2 is FNYEAQ. CDR3 protein: CASSPGRMGEKLFF. CDR3 nucleotide sequence: TGTGCCAGCAGCCCAGGGAGGATGGGTGAAAAACTGTTTTTT. Supplemented by reference TRBV7-6 and TRBJ1-4, the full variable domain reads GAGVSQSPRYKVTKRGQDVALRCDPISGHVSLYWYRQALGQGPEFLTYFNYEAQQDKSGLPNDRFSAERPEGSISTLTIQRTEQRDSAMYRCASSPGRMGEKLFFGSGTQLSVL.

This clone was counted a few times. The V and J genes are TRBV19 and TRBJ1-6, with D tentatively TRBD1 (6 bases). The ends were cut back, 9 bases at V and 3 bases at J, with 18 bases in the middle. Germline CDR1 is LNHDA and CDR2 is SQIVND (reference sequence). The CDR3 consists of 16 residues. The CDR3 DNA is TGTGCCAGCCGCTTAGGGGGGGATGTCTATAATTCACCCCTCCACTTT. Protein: CASRLGGDVYNSPLHF.

This clone appeared a few times. The rearrangement joins TRBV4-1 to TRBJ2-1; 10 positions match TRBD1. Germline V CDR1 and CDR2: MGHRA, YSYEKL. V shed 1 base and J 8 bases; nucleotides not matched to a gene: 5. CDR3 length: 15 amino acids. The chain's CDR3 is CASSQGTGGIDEQFF. The CDR3 DNA is TGCGCCAGCAGCCAAGGGACAGGGGGTATAGATGAGCAGTTCTTC.

The CDR3 sequence: CASSPRTSGEQYF. The CDR3, as DNA: TGTGCCAGCAGCCCACGGACTAGTGGAGAGCAGTACTTC. The V call is TRBV7-9, the J call TRBJ2-5; 7 bases fit TRBD2. Losses at the gene ends were 5 bases for V and 11 bases for J; bases not matched to a gene: 11. This CDR3 has 13 residues. Looked up from germline, CDR1 is SEHNR and CDR2 is FQNEAQ (reference sequence). Supplemented by reference TRBV7-9 and TRBJ2-5, the full variable domain reads DTGVSQNPRHKITKRGQNVTFRCDPISEHNRLYWYRQTLGQGPEFLTYFQNEAQLEKSRLLSDRFSAERPKGSFSTLEIQRTEQGDSAMYLCASSPRTSGEQYFGPGTRLLVL.

This clone showed up just a few times. J is TRBJ2-2 and V is TRBV7-8; D is possibly TRBD2 (6 bases). The germline V gene has CDR1 SGHVS and CDR2 FQNEAQ. This CDR3 comprises 14 residues. Trimming pared 10 bases from V and 7 bases from J, leaving 19 bases between. The CDR3 spells CATSWNRGGGELFF. For the CDR3, the DNA is TGTGCCACCTCTTGGAATAGGGGAGGCGGGGAGCTGTTTTTT.

In DNA form, the CDR3 reads TGTGCCAGCAGTTACGCCACTAGAGGGGGCTACGAGCAGTACTTC. Residues: CASSYATRGGYEQYF. The chain has TRBV6-6 and TRBJ2-7, with D possibly matching TRBD1 (6 bases). The germline V and J ends were trimmed by 2 bases and 3 bases, with 14 bases remaining between them. The germline gives CDR1 MNHNY, CDR2 SVGAGI (reference sequence). CDR3 length: 15 residues.

This clone turned up a few times. V and J are TRBV4-1 and TRBJ2-1; TRBD2 matches 9 bases. Trimming took 0 bases from V and 6 from J; bases not matched to a gene: 6. Germline loops: CDR1 MGHRA, CDR2 YSYEKL. CDR3 size: 16 residues. The CDR3 DNA reads TGCGCCAGCAGCCAAGATCAAGCGGGGGGTGGCAATGAGCAGTTCTTC. As protein: CASSQDQAGGGNEQFF.

The chain carries TRBV13 and TRBJ2-6, with unresolved D. Germline CDR1 is PRHDT and CDR2 is FYEKMQ (reference sequence). The CDR3 sequence is 13 residues long. Trimming removed 4 bases from V and 3 bases from J, with 4 bases in between. The DNA for the CDR3 is TGTGCCAGCAGCTCCGTTGGGGCCAACGTCCTGACTTTC. It yields the protein CASSSVGANVLTF.

Regarding this clone: Other DNA sequences within the sample encode an identical CDR3. The chain links TRBV27 to TRBJ1-5, with D perhaps matching TRBD1 (5 bases). This CDR3 has 15 residues. The ends were cut back, 11 bases at V and 1 base at J, with 18 bases in the middle. Looked up from germline, CDR1 is MNHEY and CDR2 is SMNVEV (reference sequence). CDR3 nucleotide sequence: TGTGCCCTGGGGGGTTCCTCATCCAGCAATCAGCCCCAGCATTTT. Translating it yields CALGGSSSSNQPQHF.

As concerns this clone: Within the sample, other DNA sequences also encode this same CDR3. This chain connects TRBV29-1 to TRBJ2-1; 9 bases agree with TRBD1. Germline V gene lookup returns CDR1 SQVTM and CDR2 ANQGSEA. V shed 8 bases and J 7 bases; nucleotides not matched to a gene: 12. This CDR3 comprises 14 residues. The CDR3 region has the DNA TGCAGCCTCAATCGGACAGGGGATACGAATGAGCAGTTCTTC. The encoded protein is CSLNRTGDTNEQFF.

This clone turned up a few times. The CDR3 region is CASSRELAAYEQYF. The DNA for the CDR3 is TGTGCCAGCAGCCGGGAGCTAGCCGCCTACGAGCAGTACTTC. The rearrangement links TRBV6-6 to TRBJ2-7, with a weak D call TRBD2 (6 bases). The CDR3 spans 14 residues. Germline CDR1 MNHNY, CDR2 SVGAGI (reference sequence). The V gene lost 6 bases and the J gene lost 2 bases, with 14 bases spanning the gap.

In this sample, this clone turned up a few times. The chain has TRBV6-5 and TRBJ1-5, with a tentative D call TRBD1 (5 bases). Between the trimmed V and J ends, which lost 6 bases and 1 base, there was a span of 13 bases. Germline lookup yields CDR1 MNHEY and CDR2 SVGAGI. The length of the CDR3 is 15 residues. The CDR3 reads CASSPFSGSNQPQHF. CDR3 nucleotide sequence: TGTGCCAGCAGCCCTTTTTCAGGGAGCAATCAGCCCCAGCATTTT.

V usage is TRBV6-6 and J usage is TRBJ2-4; 8 bases fit TRBD1. Germline V gene lookup returns CDR1 MNHNY and CDR2 SVGAGI (reference sequence). Losses at the gene ends were 6 bases for V and 6 bases for J; bases not matched to a gene: 4. CDR3 size: 13 residues. The CDR3 sequence: CASSEGTGNIQYF. CDR3 bases: TGTGCCAGCAGCGAGGGGACAGGAAACATTCAGTACTTC.

The CDR3 is CASSLDSGDYEQYF. CDR3 sequence (DNA): TGTGCCAGCAGCTTGGATAGCGGGGACTACGAGCAGTACTTC. V is TRBV7-2 and J is TRBJ2-7, with 8 bases that match TRBD2. Germline CDR1 and CDR2: SGHTA and FQGNSA. V shed 3 bases and J 3 bases; nucleotides not matched to a gene: 4. The CDR3 consists of 14 residues. The whole variable domain, remainder taken from reference TRBV7-2 and TRBJ2-7, is GAGVSQSPSNKVTEKGKDVELRCDPISGHTALYWYRQSLGQGLEFLIYFQGNSAPDKSGLPSDRFSAERTGGSVSTLTIQRTQQEDSAVYLCASSLDSGDYEQYFGPGTRLTVT.

This CDR3 reads CASSQDSPNTGELFF. The CDR3 DNA is TGTGCCAGCAGCCAAGACAGCCCTAACACCGGGGAGCTGTTTTTT. This chain links TRBV7-9 with TRBJ2-2; D perhaps matches TRBD1 (5 bases). CDR1 and CDR2 (germline): SEHNR, FQNEAQ (reference sequence). This CDR3 spans 15 amino acids. V was cut by 5 bases and J by 2 bases, with 12 bases left in between.

The V and J genes are TRBV28 and TRBJ1-2; D remains unclear. V gave up 6 bases and J gave up 8 bases, with 13 bases separating them. This CDR3 is 12 amino acids long. Germline-derived CDR1 and CDR2 are MDHEN and SYDVKM. The CDR3 sequence is CASREKVEGYTF. DNA of the CDR3: TGTGCCAGCAGGGAGAAGGTAGAAGGCTACACCTTC.